The present entry profiles one T cell receptor beta chain with its context. The target antigen is unknown. One end of the junction fails to match germline, which may point to a read error. This specimen includes other DNA sequences encoding the same CDR3. The data are from a study of cytomegalovirus exposure and HLA in healthy donors. Study observations and caveats: The authors later linked a missense DCLRE1C variant to TCR beta V- and J-gene trimming. Versus the roughly 700-donor mean, an Asian-associated ancestry cluster reportedly showed fewer N-insertions in a later analysis. 87-base-pair reads could not separate some V segments, including TRBV6-2 and TRBV6-3.

The PCR was carried out with 60 Vbeta primers and 13 Jbeta primers. The protocol was immunoSEQ multiplex PCR, while the TCRdb copy is restricted to in-frame clones and leaves out a portion. The sample shows 84,000 or so clones, over 65% of them seen only once. This CDR3 region has 13 residues. Germline CDR1 reads SGHNT; CDR2 reads YYREEE (reference sequence). This TCR was recovered from a man aged 50 to 59 in good health and CMV-seronegative. The sample taken for sequencing was PBMCs. V is TRBV5-4 and J is TRBJ1-3; 7 bases match TRBD1. The CDR3 loop reads CASSLQGVNTIYF. CDR3 DNA sequence: TGTGCCAGTAGCTTGCAGGGGGTGAACACCATATATTTT.